This T cell receptor (beta chain) is from a study of T cells after yellow fever vaccination. This clonotype was counted a few times. TCRdb reanalysed the 5' RACE reads using MiXCR and keeps one entry per CDR3 protein. The sample has some 600,000 distinct CDR3 sequences; about 12% are singletons. The trim removed 0 bases at V and 3 bases at J, leaving 5 bases unmatched. The length of the CDR3 is 15 residues. The V gene's germline CDR1 is SGDLS and CDR2 YYNGEE. The source of this sequence is a man aged 25-45 years who received the YFV17D yellow fever vaccine. This specimen was PBMCs, taken on the day of the yellow fever booster vaccination. This chain connects TRBV9 to TRBJ1-2; 7 bases match TRBD1. The CDR3 is CASSVAAGGDYGYTF. The CDR3, as DNA: TGTGCCAGCAGCGTAGCTGCAGGGGGAGACTATGGCTACACCTTC.